The rows below give T cell receptor beta chains drawn from one sample of a study of metastatic and nonmetastatic thyroid tumors. TCRdb re-analyzed the PCR reads using MiXCR. The repertoire holds about 40,000 clones, over 9.5% seen once, with less than 25% in the top ten. What was sequenced was blood. Source of these receptors: a female donor with papillary thyroid cancer or a benign thyroid nodule (not recorded which). Some clones in this sample may be carry-over from other donors' samples. The conserved cysteine and the conserved F or W are not part of the CDR3 here. The D gene is left open where the match is weak.

TRBV7-6	-	TRBJ2-1	ASSPGEFNEQF
TRBV11-1	-	TRBJ2-6	ASSPTGSQLANVLT
TRBV19	TRBD1	TRBJ1-5	ASSPGTGGSQPQH
TRBV18	TRBD2	TRBJ2-3	ASSPPMGSGYTDTQY
TRBV4-2	TRBD2	TRBJ2-7	ASSQGSAGGGYEQY
TRBV7-9	-	TRBJ2-3	ASSLGSRGTDTQY
TRBV20-1	-	TRBJ2-3	SAPRTASTDTQY
TRBV12-3/TRBV12-4	-	TRBJ1-1	ASRGGDREAF
TRBV5-4	-	TRBJ2-1	ASSLVGNYNEQF
TRBV5-4	TRBD1	TRBJ2-1	ASSQPTGLNEQF
TRBV5-1	-	TRBJ2-7	ASSLAGLFNYEQY
TRBV6-5	TRBD1	TRBJ1-2	ASSYEGAGGYT
TRBV12-3/TRBV12-4	-	TRBJ1-1	ASSLVQRNAEAF
TRBV6-1	TRBD2	TRBJ2-3	ASSDGLAGGTDTQY
TRBV20-1	TRBD2	TRBJ2-7	SALSGEINEEQY
TRBV7-9	TRBD1	TRBJ2-2	ARGPRTGNTGELF
TRBV5-1	TRBD2	TRBJ2-5	ASSLIASGTGGKTQY
TRBV12-3/TRBV12-4	TRBD2	TRBJ2-1	ASGTSVRGSYNEQF
TRBV18	TRBD1	TRBJ2-5	ASSSTGTGGEETQY
TRBV29-1	TRBD1	TRBJ1-1	SVRSRRDSLTF
TRBV11-3	-	TRBJ1-1	ASSPRPGATEAF
TRBV2	TRBD2	TRBJ2-7	ASQREIGYEQY
TRBV15	TRBD2	TRBJ2-2	ATSRERASRNGLAVNTGELF
TRBV28	TRBD2	TRBJ2-1	ASSSPPGTSGSAYNEQF
TRBV3-1	-	TRBJ1-2	ASSQKGGHHGYT
TRBV18	TRBD1	TRBJ1-1	ASSPGQVEHTEAF
TRBV5-4	-	TRBJ1-2	ASSLPDGYGYT
TRBV7-6	-	TRBJ2-1	ASSPPWGNYNEQF
TRBV13	TRBD2	TRBJ2-3	ASKGTSGSLGTDTQY
TRBV19	-	TRBJ1-5	ASSFRDPNQPQH
TRBV27	-	TRBJ2-2	ASSFSGNTGELF
TRBV7-2	TRBD1	TRBJ2-1	ASSWDRGGEQF
TRBV4-3	-	TRBJ2-3	ASSQDVPLLGADTQY
TRBV20-1	-	TRBJ2-7	SARVGGNTYEQY
TRBV7-9	-	TRBJ2-7	ASTPANRVYEQY
TRBV19	TRBD1	TRBJ1-4	ASSTKQGLSGKLF
TRBV12-3/TRBV12-4	-	TRBJ2-7	ASSSGREQY
TRBV7-8	TRBD1	TRBJ1-4	ASSLAAARGRGEKLF
TRBV6-1	TRBD1	TRBJ2-7	ASSEDRGLDEQY
TRBV6-1	-	TRBJ2-2	ASRFRQYIGELF
TRBV5-4	TRBD1	TRBJ2-2	ASNRQGDTGELF
TRBV5-5	-	TRBJ2-7	ASSYEGRNYEQY
TRBV7-2	TRBD2	TRBJ2-1	ASSLAMGAGHEQF
TRBV7-2	TRBD1	TRBJ1-2	ASSREGALGGYT